One and the same sample provided the 19 T cell receptor beta chains below, sequenced in a study of cytomegalovirus exposure and HLA in healthy donors. Primers included in the PCR were 60 Vbeta and 13 Jbeta primers. Libraries were prepared by immunoSEQ multiplex PCR; TCRdb keeps only in-frame clonotypes and omits some of them. Of 90,000 to 110,000 clones listed, 83% are singletons. The sample comprised PBMCs. Receptor source: a man aged 18-30 years in good health and CMV-seronegative.

The chain recombines TRBV7-2 with TRBJ2-1, with D possibly TRBD2 on 6 matching bases. CDR1 and CDR2 (germline): SGHTA, FQGNSA. The CDR3 spans 14 residues. The V and J ends lost 6 bases and 10 bases respectively, with 19 bases between them. The CDR3 coding sequence is TGTGCCAGCAGACCCCGAGGTAGCGGTAGAGAGCAGTTCTTC. Protein product: CASRPRGSGREQFF.

This clone was seen once. V is TRBV18 and J is TRBJ2-5; a possible D gene is TRBD2 (6 bases). Germline V gene lookup returns CDR1 KGHSH and CDR2 LQKENI. V lost 3 bases and J lost 5, with 19 bases in between. CDR3 length: 16 amino acids. CDR3 amino acids: CASSPPDRGKRETQYF. The DNA of the CDR3 is TGTGCCAGCTCACCTCCCGATCGCGGGAAGAGGGAGACCCAGTACTTC. Supplemented by reference TRBV18 and TRBJ2-5, the full variable domain reads NAGVMQNPRHLVRRRGQEARLRCSPMKGHSHVYWYRQLPEEGLKFMVYLQKENIIDESGMPKERFSAEFPKEGPSILRIQQVVRGDSAAYFCASSPPDRGKRETQYFGPGTRLLVL.

This rearrangement joins TRBV9 to TRBJ2-3; TRBD2 is a possible D gene (6 bases). Trimming removed 0 bases at V and 2 bases at J, with 19 bases between. CDR1 and CDR2 from the germline V gene are SGDLS and YYNGEE. This CDR3 is 18 amino acids long. CDR3 in DNA: TGTGCCAGCAGCGTAGGGAGGGTGCGGTTGGGAGCCACAGATACGCAGTATTTT. This gives the protein CASSVGRVRLGATDTQYF.

This rearrangement joins TRBV6-4 to TRBJ1-1; TRBD1 might be the D (5 bases). Trimming took off 6 bases at V and 1 base at J, with 12 bases between the two ends. This CDR3 has 14 residues. Germline assignment: CDR1 MRHNA and CDR2 SNTAGT. CDR3: CASRLRGGNTEAFF. CDR3 in DNA: TGTGCCAGCAGATTACGGGGGGGGAACACTGAAGCTTTCTTT.

The V and J genes are TRBV4-1 and TRBJ2-1; 7 bases fit TRBD2. With 1 base clipped from V and 10 bases from J, the junction kept 1 base outside the gene matches. The CDR3 runs 12 residues. Germline assignment: CDR1 MGHRA and CDR2 YSYEKL. This CDR3 is CASSQGGGEQFF. CDR3 in DNA: TGCGCCAGCAGCCAAGGCGGGGGAGAGCAGTTCTTC.

The V call is TRBV19, the J call TRBJ2-3; 14 bases agree with TRBD2. This CDR3 spans 16 amino acids. V shed 8 bases, J shed 5 bases, and the junction held 9 bases outside the gene matches. Germline-derived CDR1 and CDR2 are LNHDA and SQIVND (reference sequence). The CDR3: CASRGGLAGAKDTQYF. CDR3 DNA sequence: TGTGCCAGTCGGGGGGGACTAGCGGGAGCCAAAGATACGCAGTATTTT. Supplemented by reference TRBV19 and TRBJ2-3, the full variable domain reads DGGITQSPKYLFRKEGQNVTLSCEQNLNHDAMYWYRQDPGQGLRLIYYSQIVNDFQKGDIAEGYSVSREKKESFPLTVTSAQKNPTAFYLCASRGGLAGAKDTQYFGPGTRLTVL.

The DNA for the CDR3 is TGTGCCACCAGCAGAGAATTCAGCGCAGATACGCAGTATTTT. The encoded protein is CATSREFSADTQYF. The chain combines TRBV15 with TRBJ2-3; D uncertain. CDR1 is LNHNV, CDR2 YYDKDF, per germline (reference sequence). Trimming cost V 0 bases and J 4 bases, with 8 bases left between them. The CDR3 is 14 residues long.

The chain recombines TRBV27 with TRBJ1-1; D may be TRBD1 (5 bases). Trimming took 3 bases from V and 1 from J, leaving 15 bases between them. Germline V CDR1 and CDR2: MNHEY, SMNVEV (reference sequence). This CDR3 contains 16 residues. CDR3 nucleotide sequence: TGTGCCAGCAGTTTCAGGGCAGACGGGAGGAACACTGAAGCTTTCTTT. The encoded protein is CASSFRADGRNTEAFF.

Concerning this clone itself: The sample carries other DNA sequences with the same CDR3. The chain employs TRBV9 and TRBJ2-7; TRBD1 agrees at 9 bases. J was trimmed by 3 bases and V by 8 bases; bases with no gene match: 9. The length of the CDR3 is 14 residues. CDR1 is SGDLS, CDR2 YYNGEE, per germline. The CDR3 region is CASSSGTGHYEQYF. CDR3 coding DNA: TGTGCCAGTAGCTCCGGGACAGGGCACTACGAGCAGTACTTC.

This clone has only one observation. The chain joins TRBV27 to TRBJ2-3; 9 nucleotides agree with TRBD2. Looked up from germline, CDR1 is MNHEY and CDR2 is SMNVEV (reference sequence). This CDR3 region has 17 residues. V dropped 7 bases and J dropped 5; count of bases not matched to a gene: 16. CDR3 protein: CASKLGGAGGSVDTQYF. CDR3 sequence (DNA): TGTGCCAGCAAACTAGGAGGTGCGGGGGGGTCAGTAGATACGCAGTATTTT.

This sequence joins TRBV28 and TRBJ2-1, with D perhaps matching TRBD2 (5 bases). CDR3 length: 17 residues. Per germline, CDR1 MDHEN and CDR2 SYDVKM. Trimming shortened V by 3 bases and J by 2 bases, and 17 bases separated the two germline ends. The CDR3 DNA reads TGTGCCAGCAGTTTGTCCACAGCGGTTAGTCCCTACAATGAGCAGTTCTTC. Translating it yields CASSLSTAVSPYNEQFF.

The CDR3 here is CASSVGHSYEQYF. The CDR3 DNA sequence: TGTGCCAGCAGCGTGGGCCACTCCTACGAGCAGTACTTC. The chain couples TRBV9 to TRBJ2-7; no definite D call. The CDR3 length is 13 residues. CDR1 and CDR2 (germline): SGDLS, YYNGEE. V was shortened by 2 bases and J by 0 bases, with 6 bases between the two germline ends.

The chain has TRBV21-1 and TRBJ1-5; no check of the table's D call, TRBD1, against the DNA was made. TRBV21-1 is a documented pseudogene. The CDR3 totals 18 residues. The CDR3 loop is CTSSKASRGAGANQPQHF. In DNA form, the CDR3 reads TGTACCAGCAGCAAAGCTTCCCGTGGTGCAGGGGCAAATCAGCCCCAGCATTTT.

The J gene is TRBJ2-1, the V gene TRBV6-6; D is possibly TRBD2 (6 bases). CDR3 length: 13 residues. Per the germline V gene, CDR1 is MNHNY and CDR2 is SVGAGI (reference sequence). The ends were cut back, 7 bases at V and 3 bases at J, with 10 bases in the middle. The CDR3 spells CASNRGGYNEQFF. CDR3 in DNA: TGTGCCAGCAACCGGGGAGGCTACAATGAGCAGTTCTTC.

The genes are TRBV5-5 and TRBJ2-7; D ambiguous. Germline V CDR1 and CDR2: SGHKS, YYEKEE (reference sequence). The CDR3 is made up of 16 amino acids. V was shortened by 0 bases and J by 1 base, with 14 bases between the two germline ends. The CDR3 nucleotides are TGTGCCAGCAGCTTGGAGAACAGTCTCCCTTCCTACGAGCAGTACTTC. Protein sequence: CASSLENSLPSYEQYF.

V gene TRBV6-5 combines with J gene TRBJ1-1, with TRBD1 identical over 8 bases. After removal of 5 bases from V and 5 bases from J, the junction contained 4 bases not matched to a gene. The CDR3 is 13 amino acids. Germline assignment: CDR1 MNHEY and CDR2 SVGAGI. The CDR3 sequence: CASSPGGRTEAFF. The CDR3 DNA sequence: TGTGCCAGCAGTCCAGGGGGCCGGACTGAAGCTTTCTTT.

The genes are TRBV14 and TRBJ2-7, with D unclear. V was trimmed by 4 bases and J by 6 bases, leaving 10 bases between them. The CDR3 has 12 residues. Per germline, CDR1 SGHDN and CDR2 FVKESK. CDR3 coding DNA: TGTGCCAGCAGCCCCCGGAGTATCGAGCAGTACTTC. This gives the protein CASSPRSIEQYF.

This clone was seen once. The chain has TRBV29-1 and TRBJ1-3; D unresolved. The V and J ends lost 3 bases and 2 bases respectively, with 8 bases between them. The CDR3 spans 13 residues. Germline loops: CDR1 SQVTM, CDR2 ANQGSEA. CDR3 DNA: TGCAGCGTTGAGGAGTACACTGGAAACACCATATATTTT. Its translation: CSVEEYTGNTIYF.

CDR3 DNA sequence: TGTGCCAGCAGCTTAGAGTGGGTTAGCGGGAGGCCAGATACGCAGTATTTT. It is translated as CASSLEWVSGRPDTQYF. The chain has TRBV7-2 and TRBJ2-3; 10 positions match TRBD2. CDR1 and CDR2 from the germline V gene are SGHTA and FQGNSA. There are 17 residues in the CDR3. Unmatched junction bases numbered 8, after V lost 1 base and J lost 4 bases.